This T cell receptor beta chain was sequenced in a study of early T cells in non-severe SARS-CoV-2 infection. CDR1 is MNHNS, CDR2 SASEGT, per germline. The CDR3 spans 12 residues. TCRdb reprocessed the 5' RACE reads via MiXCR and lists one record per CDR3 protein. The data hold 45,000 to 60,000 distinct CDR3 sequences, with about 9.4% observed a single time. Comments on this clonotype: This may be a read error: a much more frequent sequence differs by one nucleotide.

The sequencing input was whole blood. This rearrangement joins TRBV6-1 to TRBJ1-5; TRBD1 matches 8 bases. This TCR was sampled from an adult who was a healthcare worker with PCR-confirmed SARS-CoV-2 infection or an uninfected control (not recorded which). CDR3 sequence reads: CAGRTGSQPQHF. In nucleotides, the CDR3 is TGTGCCGGCAGGACAGGGAGTCAGCCCCAGCATTTT.